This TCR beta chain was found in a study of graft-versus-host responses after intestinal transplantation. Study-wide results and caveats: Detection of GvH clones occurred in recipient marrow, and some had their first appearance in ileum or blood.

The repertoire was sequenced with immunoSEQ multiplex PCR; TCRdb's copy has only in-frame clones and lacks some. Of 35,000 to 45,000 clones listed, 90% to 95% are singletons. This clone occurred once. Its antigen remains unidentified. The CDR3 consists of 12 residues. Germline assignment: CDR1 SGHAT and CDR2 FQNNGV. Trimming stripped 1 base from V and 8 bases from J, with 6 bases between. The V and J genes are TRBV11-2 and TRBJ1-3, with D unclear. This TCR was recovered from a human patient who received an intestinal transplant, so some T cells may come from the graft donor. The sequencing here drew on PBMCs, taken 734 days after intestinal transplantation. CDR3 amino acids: CASSLVEDTIYF. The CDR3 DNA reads TGTGCCAGCAGCTTAGTAGAGGACACCATATATTTT.